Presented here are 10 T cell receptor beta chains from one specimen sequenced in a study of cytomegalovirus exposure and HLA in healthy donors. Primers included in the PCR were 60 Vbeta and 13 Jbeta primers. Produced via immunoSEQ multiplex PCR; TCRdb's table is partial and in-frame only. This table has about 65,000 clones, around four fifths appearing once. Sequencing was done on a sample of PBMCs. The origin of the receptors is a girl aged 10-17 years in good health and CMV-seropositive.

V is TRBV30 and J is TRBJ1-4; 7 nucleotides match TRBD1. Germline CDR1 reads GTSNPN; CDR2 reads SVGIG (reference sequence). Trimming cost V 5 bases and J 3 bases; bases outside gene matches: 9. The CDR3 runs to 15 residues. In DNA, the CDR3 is TGTGCCTGGTCCGCCGGACAGGCAGCTAATGAAAAACTGTTTTTT. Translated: CAWSAGQAANEKLFF.

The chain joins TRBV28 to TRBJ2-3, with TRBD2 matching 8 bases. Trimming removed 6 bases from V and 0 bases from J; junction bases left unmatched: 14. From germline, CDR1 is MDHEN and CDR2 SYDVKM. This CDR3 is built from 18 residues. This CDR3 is CASSTATPASGSTDTQYF. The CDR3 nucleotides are TGTGCCAGCAGCACCGCAACCCCGGCTAGCGGGAGCACAGATACGCAGTATTTT.

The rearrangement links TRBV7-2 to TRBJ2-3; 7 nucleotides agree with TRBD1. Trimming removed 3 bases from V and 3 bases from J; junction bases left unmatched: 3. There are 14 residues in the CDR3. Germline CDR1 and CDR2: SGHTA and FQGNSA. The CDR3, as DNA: TGTGCCAGCAGCTTCGACAGGGATACAGATACGCAGTATTTT. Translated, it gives CASSFDRDTDTQYF.

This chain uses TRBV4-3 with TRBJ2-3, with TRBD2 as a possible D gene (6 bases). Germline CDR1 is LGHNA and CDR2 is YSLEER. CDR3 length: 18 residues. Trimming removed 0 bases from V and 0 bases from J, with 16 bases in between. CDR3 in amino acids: CASSQEPAGTLSTDTQYF. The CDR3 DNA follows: TGCGCCAGCAGCCAAGAACCCGCCGGGACTCTTAGCACAGATACGCAGTATTTT.

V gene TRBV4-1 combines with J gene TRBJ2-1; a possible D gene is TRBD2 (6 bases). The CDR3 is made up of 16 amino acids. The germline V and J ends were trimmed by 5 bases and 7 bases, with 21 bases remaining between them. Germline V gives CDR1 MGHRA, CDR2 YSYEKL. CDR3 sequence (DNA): TGCGCCAGCAGCTACGTGGCTACTAGCCCTTCGAATGAGCAGTTCTTC. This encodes CASSYVATSPSNEQFF.

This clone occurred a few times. CDR3 DNA: TGTGCCACCTTAGGGACTAGTTACTACGAGCAGTACTTC. This translates into CATLGTSYYEQYF. The chain uses TRBV6-5 and TRBJ2-7; 8 bases fit TRBD2. V shed 10 bases, J shed 3 bases, and the junction held 8 bases outside the gene matches. This CDR3 has 13 residues. The germline V gene has CDR1 MNHEY and CDR2 SVGAGI.

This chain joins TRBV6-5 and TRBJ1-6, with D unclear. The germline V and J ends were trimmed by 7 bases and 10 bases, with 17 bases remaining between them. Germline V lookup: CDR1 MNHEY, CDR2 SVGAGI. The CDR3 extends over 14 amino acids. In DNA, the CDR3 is TGTGCCAGCACGAAAGGGAGGCTAGGATCACCCCTCCACTTT. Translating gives CASTKGRLGSPLHF.

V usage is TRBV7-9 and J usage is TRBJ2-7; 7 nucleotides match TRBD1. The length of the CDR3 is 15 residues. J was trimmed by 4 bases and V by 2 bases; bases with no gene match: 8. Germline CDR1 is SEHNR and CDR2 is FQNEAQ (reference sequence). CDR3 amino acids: CASSLRRQGDYEQYF. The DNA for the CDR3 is TGTGCCAGCAGCTTAAGGCGGCAGGGGGATTACGAGCAGTACTTC.

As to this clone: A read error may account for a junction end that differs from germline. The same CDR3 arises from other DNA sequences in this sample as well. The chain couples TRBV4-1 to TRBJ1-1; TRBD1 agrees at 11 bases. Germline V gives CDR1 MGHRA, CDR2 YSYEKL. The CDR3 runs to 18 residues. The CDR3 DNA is TGCGCCAGCACTCCAGGTGTGGGACAGGGGGAATCGGACACTGAAGCCTTCTTT. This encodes CASTPGVGQGESDTEAFF.

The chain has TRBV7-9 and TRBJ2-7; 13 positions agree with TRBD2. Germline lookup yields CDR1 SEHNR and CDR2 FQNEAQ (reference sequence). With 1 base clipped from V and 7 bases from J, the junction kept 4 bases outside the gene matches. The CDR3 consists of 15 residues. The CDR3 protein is CASSLGTSGGREQYF. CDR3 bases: TGTGCCAGCAGCTTAGGGACTAGCGGGGGTCGGGAGCAGTACTTC.